This TCR beta chain was sequenced for a study of shared clonotypes between healthy human individuals. The wider study: Samples came from two female and a few male donors aged 18 to 49.

The assay was carried out at the deep level. Several immunoSEQ 96-well plates shared each subset's DNA, each plate a replicate. Libraries were prepared by immunoSEQ multiplex PCR; TCRdb keeps only in-frame clonotypes and omits some of them. The top ten clones hold 10% to 15% of a sample with about 480,000 clones, about four fifths of them seen once. Notes on the study in general: Sequencing depth was predicted to influence how clonotypes are shared among donors.

As regards this clone: As yet, its antigen is unknown.

In germline, CDR1 is LGHNA, CDR2 YNFKEQ. Trimming left V 2 bases short and J 0 bases short, with 8 bases between. This CDR3 contains 14 residues. The material sequenced was PBMCs. This receptor was identified in a woman aged 40-49 years in good health. Some clones in this sample may be carry-over from other donors' samples. The chain combines TRBV4-2 with TRBJ2-7; TRBD2 is a possible D gene (6 bases). Written as DNA, the CDR3 is TGTGCCAGCAGCCAATCCGGGAGCTCCTACGAGCAGTACTTC. Translating gives CASSQSGSSYEQYF.